This TCR beta chain was retrieved from a study of blood T cell repertoires in COVID-19. On the study more broadly: Sample material is recorded as cDNA or gDNA derived from T cells, B-cell-depleted T cells, or PBMCs.

V lost 8 bases, J lost 6 bases, and 10 bases stayed unmatched. Germline V gives CDR1 MDHEN, CDR2 SYDVKM. This CDR3 has 14 residues. The data were produced by immunoSEQ multiplex PCR, yet TCRdb's version contains in-frame clones alone and is incomplete. This table has 85,000 to 130,000 clones, roughly four fifths appearing once. This TCR was recovered from a woman older than 75 with active or convalescent COVID-19. The J gene is TRBJ2-4, the V gene TRBV28, with 7 nucleotides matching TRBD2. Sequenced: peripheral blood. The CDR3: CASEMGGVRNIQYF. The CDR3 nucleotides read TGTGCCAGCGAGATGGGGGGGGTAAGAAACATTCAGTACTTC.